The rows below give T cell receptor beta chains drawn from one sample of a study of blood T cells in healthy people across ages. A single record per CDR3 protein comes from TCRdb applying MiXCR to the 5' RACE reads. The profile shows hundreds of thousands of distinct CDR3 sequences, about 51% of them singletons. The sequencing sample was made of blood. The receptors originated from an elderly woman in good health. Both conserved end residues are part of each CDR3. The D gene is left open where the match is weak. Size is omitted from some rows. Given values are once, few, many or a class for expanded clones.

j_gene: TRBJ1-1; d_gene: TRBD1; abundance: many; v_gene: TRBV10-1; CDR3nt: TGCGCCAGCAGTGAACAGGGGGCAGGTGAAGCTTTCTTT; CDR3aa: CASSEQGAGEAFF
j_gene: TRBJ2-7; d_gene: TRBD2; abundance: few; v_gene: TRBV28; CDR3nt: TGTGCCAGCAGCCCGGGGACTACCTCCTACTACGAGCAGTACTTC; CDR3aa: CASSPGTTSYYEQYF
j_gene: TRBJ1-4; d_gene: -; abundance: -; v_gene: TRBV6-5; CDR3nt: TGTGCCAGCAGTAGGCCGCTAAGCTCAACTAATGAAAAACTGTTTTTT; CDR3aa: CASSRPLSSTNEKLFF
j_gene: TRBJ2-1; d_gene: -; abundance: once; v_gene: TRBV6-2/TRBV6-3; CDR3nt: TGTGCCAGCAGTCCAACCGGGCGCTATGAGCAGTTCTTC; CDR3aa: CASSPTGRYEQFF
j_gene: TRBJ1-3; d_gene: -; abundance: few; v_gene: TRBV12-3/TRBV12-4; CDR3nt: TGTGCCAGCAGTTTTGGGCCCTCTGGAAACACCATATATTTT; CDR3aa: CASSFGPSGNTIYF
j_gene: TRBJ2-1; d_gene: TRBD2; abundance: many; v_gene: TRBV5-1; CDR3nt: TGCGCCAGCAGCTTAGCAAGCGGGAGGGTCTATGAGCAGTTCTTC; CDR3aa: CASSLASGRVYEQFF
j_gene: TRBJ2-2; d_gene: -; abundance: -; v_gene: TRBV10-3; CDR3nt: TGTGCCATCAGCCGTCCCGAGGGGAACACCGGGGAGCTGTTTTTT; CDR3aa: CAISRPEGNTGELFF
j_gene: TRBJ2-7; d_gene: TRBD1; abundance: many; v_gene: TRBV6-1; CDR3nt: TGTGCCAGCAACCCGGGACAGCCCTACGAGCAGTACTTC; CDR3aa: CASNPGQPYEQYF
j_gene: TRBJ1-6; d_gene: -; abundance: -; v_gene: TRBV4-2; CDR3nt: TGTGCCAGCAGCCCCCACCAAACAGAGGCCTGGGTTTCACCCCCCCACTTT; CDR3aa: CASSPHQTEAWVSPPHF
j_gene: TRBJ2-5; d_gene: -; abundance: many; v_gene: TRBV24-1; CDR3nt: TGTGCCACCAGTGATCCGACAACCGTGGGGACCCAGTACTTC; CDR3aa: CATSDPTTVGTQYF
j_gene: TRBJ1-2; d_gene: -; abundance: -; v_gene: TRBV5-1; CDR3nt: TGCGCCAGCAGCCGTAGGGGGGAGGACGGCTACACCTTC; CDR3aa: CASSRRGEDGYTF
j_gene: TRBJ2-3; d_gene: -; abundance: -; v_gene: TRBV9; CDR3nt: TGTGCCAGCAGCGTAGGAGGGACGGACGCAGATACGCAGTATTTT; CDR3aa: CASSVGGTDADTQYF
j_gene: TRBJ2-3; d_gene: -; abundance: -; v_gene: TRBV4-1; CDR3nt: TGCGCCAGCAGCCAAGGTGAGGACTCCTACACAGATACGCAGTATTTT; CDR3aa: CASSQGEDSYTDTQYF
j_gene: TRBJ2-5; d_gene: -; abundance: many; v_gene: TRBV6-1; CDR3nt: TGTGCCAGCAGTCTCAAAGGCGGGCAGTACTTC; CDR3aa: CASSLKGGQYF
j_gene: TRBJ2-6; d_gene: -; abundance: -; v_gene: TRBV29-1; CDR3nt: TGCAGCGTTGGAAGCGGTCCTGGGGCCAACGTCCTGACTTTC; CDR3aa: CSVGSGPGANVLTF
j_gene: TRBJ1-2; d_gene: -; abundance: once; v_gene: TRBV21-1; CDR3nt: TGTGCCAGCAGCATGAAGTATGGCTACACCTTC; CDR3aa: CASSMKYGYTF
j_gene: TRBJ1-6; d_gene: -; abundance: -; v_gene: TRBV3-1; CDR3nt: TGTGCCAGCAGCCAAGGGGCGGGCGCCCTCCACTTT; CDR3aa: CASSQGAGALHF
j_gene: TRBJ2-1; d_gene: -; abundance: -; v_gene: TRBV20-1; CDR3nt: TGCAGTGCTAGAGCATCGGGGAATCCCTACAATGAGCAGTTCTTC; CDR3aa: CSARASGNPYNEQFF
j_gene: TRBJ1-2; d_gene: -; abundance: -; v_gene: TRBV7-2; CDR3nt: TGTGCCAGCAGCTTAGGTTGGGGTGGCTACACCTTC; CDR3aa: CASSLGWGGYTF
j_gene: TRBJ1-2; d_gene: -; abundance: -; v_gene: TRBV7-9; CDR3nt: TGTGCCAGCAGCTTAGTTGAGGGGATTGACTATGGCTACACCTTC; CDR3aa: CASSLVEGIDYGYTF
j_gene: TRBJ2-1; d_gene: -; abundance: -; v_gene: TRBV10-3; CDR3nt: TGTGCCACCAATCAGGGGGGGATCGCTGAGCAGTTCTTC; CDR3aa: CATNQGGIAEQFF
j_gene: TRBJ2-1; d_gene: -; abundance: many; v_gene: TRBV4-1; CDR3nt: TGCGCCAGCAGCCAAGTGCCAGGACACAATGAGCAGTTCTTC; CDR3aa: CASSQVPGHNEQFF
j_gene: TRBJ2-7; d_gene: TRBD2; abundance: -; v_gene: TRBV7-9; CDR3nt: TGTGCCAGCAATATGGGACTAGCGAAAGACGAGCAGTACTTC; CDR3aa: CASNMGLAKDEQYF
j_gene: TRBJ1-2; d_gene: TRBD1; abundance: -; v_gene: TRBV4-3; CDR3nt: TGCGCCAGCAGCCAAGACAGGGGGTCGAGTTATGGCTACACCTTC; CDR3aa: CASSQDRGSSYGYTF
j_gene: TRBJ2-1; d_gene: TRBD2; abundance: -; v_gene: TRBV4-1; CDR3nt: TGCGCCAGCAGCCGGCAGTTTGGGCGGGAGGGCCTGGATGAGCAGTTCTTC; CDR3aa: CASSRQFGREGLDEQFF
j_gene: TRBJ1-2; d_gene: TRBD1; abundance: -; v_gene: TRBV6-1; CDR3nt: TGTGCCAGCAGTGCCCGAGGGACAGGGGCTGGTTATAACTATGGCTACACCTTC; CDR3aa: CASSARGTGAGYNYGYTF
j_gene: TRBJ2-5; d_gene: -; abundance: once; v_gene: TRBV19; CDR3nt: TGTGTCAGTAGTACCCGGGCCCAAGAGACCCAGTACTTC; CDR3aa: CVSSTRAQETQYF
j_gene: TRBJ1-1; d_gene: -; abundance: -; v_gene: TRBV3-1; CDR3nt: TGTGCCAGCAGCCAACGGGCGGGTAACACTGAAGCTTTCTTT; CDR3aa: CASSQRAGNTEAFF
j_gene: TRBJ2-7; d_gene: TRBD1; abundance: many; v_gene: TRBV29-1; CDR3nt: TGCAGCGTCAACTTAGGACAGGGGTATGTCGAGCAGTACTTC; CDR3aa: CSVNLGQGYVEQYF
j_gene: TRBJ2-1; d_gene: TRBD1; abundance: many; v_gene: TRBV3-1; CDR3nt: TGTGCCAGCAACACTCCGGGGACAGATAATGAGCAGTTCTTC; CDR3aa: CASNTPGTDNEQFF
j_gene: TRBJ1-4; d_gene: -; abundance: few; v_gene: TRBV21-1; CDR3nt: TGTGCCAGCGTCCTAAAAAGGGGGGGGGAAGAGGAAAAACTGTTTTTT; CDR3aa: CASVLKRGGEEEKLFF
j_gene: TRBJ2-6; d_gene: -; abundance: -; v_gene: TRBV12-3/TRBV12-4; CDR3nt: TGTGCCAGCACTTCCGTGGGGAAGCCCAACGTCCTGACTTTC; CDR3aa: CASTSVGKPNVLTF
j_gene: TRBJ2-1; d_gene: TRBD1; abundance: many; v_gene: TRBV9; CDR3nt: TGTGCCAGCAGCGTAGACAGGGGCACCTACAATGAGCAGTTCTTC; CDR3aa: CASSVDRGTYNEQFF
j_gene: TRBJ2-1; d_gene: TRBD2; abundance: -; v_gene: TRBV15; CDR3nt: TGTGCCACCAGCAGGGGACTAGCGGCAAGGTCCTACTACAATGAGCAGTTCTTC; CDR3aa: CATSRGLAARSYYNEQFF
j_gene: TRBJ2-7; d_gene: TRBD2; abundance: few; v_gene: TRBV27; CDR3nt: TGTGCCAGCAGTTTTAGTGGCGGGAGGCCGACCTACGAGCAGTACTTC; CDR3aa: CASSFSGGRPTYEQYF
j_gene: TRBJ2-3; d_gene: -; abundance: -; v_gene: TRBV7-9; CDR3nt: TGTGCCAGCAGCTTAATTTTAGGACAGTCTAGCACAGATACGCAGTATTTT; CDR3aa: CASSLILGQSSTDTQYF
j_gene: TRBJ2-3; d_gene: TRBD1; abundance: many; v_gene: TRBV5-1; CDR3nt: TGCGCCAGCAGCGCGGGACAGGGATTCACAGATACGCAGTATTTT; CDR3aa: CASSAGQGFTDTQYF
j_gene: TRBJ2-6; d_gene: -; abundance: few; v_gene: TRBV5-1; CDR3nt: TGCGCCAGCAGCTTGGGTTACCTGGGGGACTCTGCTGGGGCCAACGTCCTGACTTTC; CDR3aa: CASSLGYLGDSAGANVLTF
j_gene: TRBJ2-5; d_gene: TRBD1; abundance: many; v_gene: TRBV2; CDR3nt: TGTGCCAGCAGTGAAACAGGACAGGGACAAGAGACCCAGTACTTC; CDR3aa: CASSETGQGQETQYF
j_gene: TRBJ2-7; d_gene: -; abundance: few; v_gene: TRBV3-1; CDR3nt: TGTGCCAGCAGCCATCAGCCTAGGGAGCAGTACTTC; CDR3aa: CASSHQPREQYF
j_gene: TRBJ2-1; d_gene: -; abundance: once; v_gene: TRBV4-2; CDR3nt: TGTGCCAGCAGCCAGCAACTTGACACCTACAATGAGCAGTTCTTC; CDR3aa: CASSQQLDTYNEQFF
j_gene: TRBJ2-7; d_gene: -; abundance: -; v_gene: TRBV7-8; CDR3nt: TGTGCCAGCAGCTTAGCCGGGGTCACCTACGAGCAGTACTTC; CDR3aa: CASSLAGVTYEQYF
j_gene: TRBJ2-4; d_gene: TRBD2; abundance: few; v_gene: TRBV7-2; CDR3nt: TGTGCCAGCAGCTGGGATAGCGGGAGGGGGTTGGCCAAAAACATTCAGTACTTC; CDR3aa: CASSWDSGRGLAKNIQYF
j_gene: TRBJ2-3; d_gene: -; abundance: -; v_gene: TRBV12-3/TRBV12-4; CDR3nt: TGTGCCAGCAGTCCCTCGGGCGGAGGGTTCGCAGATACGCAGTATTTT; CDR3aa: CASSPSGGGFADTQYF
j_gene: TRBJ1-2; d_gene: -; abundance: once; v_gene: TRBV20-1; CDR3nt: TGCAGTGCTAGAACAGCTGGCTACACCTTC; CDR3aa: CSARTAGYTF
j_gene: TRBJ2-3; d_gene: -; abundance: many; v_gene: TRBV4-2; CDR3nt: TGTGCCAGCAGCCAAGAAGACTACCCTTCTCCAGATACGCAGTATTTT; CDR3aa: CASSQEDYPSPDTQYF
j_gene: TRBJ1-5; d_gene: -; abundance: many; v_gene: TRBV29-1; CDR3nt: TGCAGCGTTGGGGACTTGGCGAGCAATCAGCCCCAGCATTTT; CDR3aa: CSVGDLASNQPQHF
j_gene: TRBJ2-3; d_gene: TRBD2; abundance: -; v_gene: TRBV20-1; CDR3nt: TGCAGTGCTAGAACTATTTCAGCGGGGGGATGGGATACGCAGTATTTT; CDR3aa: CSARTISAGGWDTQYF
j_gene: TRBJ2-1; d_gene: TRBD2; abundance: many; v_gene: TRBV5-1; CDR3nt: TGTGCCAGCAGTTTAGTTAGCGGGGGCTCCTACAATGAGCAGTTCTTC; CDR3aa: CASSLVSGGSYNEQFF
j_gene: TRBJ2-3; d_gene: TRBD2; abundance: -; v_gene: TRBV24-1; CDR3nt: TGTGCCACCAGTAACCTGACCCCCGGAGTAGCGGGGAAGGCAGATACGCAGTATTTT; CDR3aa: CATSNLTPGVAGKADTQYF
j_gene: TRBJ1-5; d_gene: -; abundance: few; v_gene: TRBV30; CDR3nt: TGTGCCTGGAGTGCCCTCGGGTTTCAGCCCCAGCATTTT; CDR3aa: CAWSALGFQPQHF
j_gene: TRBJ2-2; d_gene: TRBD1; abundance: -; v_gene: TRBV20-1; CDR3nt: TGCAGTGCTAGTTGGGCAGGGGGCACCGGGGAGCTGTTTTTT; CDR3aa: CSASWAGGTGELFF
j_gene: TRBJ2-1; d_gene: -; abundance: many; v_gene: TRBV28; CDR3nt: TGTGCCAGCGAGAGGACTACCCCCTATGAGCAGTTCTTC; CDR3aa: CASERTTPYEQFF
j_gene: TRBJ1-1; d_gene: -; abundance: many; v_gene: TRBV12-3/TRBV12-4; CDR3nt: TGTGCCAGCAGCAATAACGGGGGGGGCTCTTCCGAAGCTTTCTTT; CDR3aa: CASSNNGGGSSEAFF
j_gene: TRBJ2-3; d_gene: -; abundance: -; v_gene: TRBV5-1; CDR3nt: TGCGCCAGTAAACCACTCAGCGAAACCACAGATACGCAGTATTTT; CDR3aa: CASKPLSETTDTQYF
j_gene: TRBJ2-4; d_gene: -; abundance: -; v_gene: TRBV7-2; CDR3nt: TGTGCCAGCAGCCCCGACCCTTTGTGGGGATATTACTCCAAAAACATTCAGTACTTC; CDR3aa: CASSPDPLWGYYSKNIQYF
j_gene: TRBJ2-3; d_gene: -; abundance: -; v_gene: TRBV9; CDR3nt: TGTGCCAGCAGCGTAGTAATGGGGCCCCGGTATTTT; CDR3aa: CASSVVMGPRYF
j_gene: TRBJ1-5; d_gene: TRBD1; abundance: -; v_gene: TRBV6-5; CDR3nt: TGTGCCAGCAGTCCGACAGGGACCGGTCAGCCCCAGCATTTT; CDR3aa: CASSPTGTGQPQHF
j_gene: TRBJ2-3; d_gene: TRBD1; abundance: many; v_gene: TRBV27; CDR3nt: TGTGCCAGCAGCGGGACAGTCCCTAGCACAGATACGCAGTATTTT; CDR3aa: CASSGTVPSTDTQYF
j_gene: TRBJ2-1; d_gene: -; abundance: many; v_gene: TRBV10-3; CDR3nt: TGTGCCATCGGGGAGACCTATGATGAGCAGTTCTTC; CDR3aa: CAIGETYDEQFF